These 23 T cell receptor beta chains originate from one sample sequenced in a study of shared clonotypes between healthy human individuals. Clones were read by immunoSEQ multiplex PCR, and TCRdb kept only the in-frame ones, dropping some. The table has 550,000 to 800,000 clones, 80% to 95% seen once. The sequenced sample was memory CD8+ T cells from PBMCs. Noted subset: CD45RO+ cells pooled with CCR7-negative TemRA cells. These receptors came from a man in his late teens or twenties in good health. Some clones in this sample may be carry-over from other donors' samples.

The rearrangement uses TRBV7-9 and TRBJ2-1; the D is unclear. This CDR3 comprises 12 residues. V was shortened by 8 bases and J by 0 bases, with 5 bases between the two germline ends. Germline CDR1 SEHNR, CDR2 FQNEAQ (reference sequence). The DNA of the CDR3 is TGTGCCAGCGAGAGCTCCTACAATGAGCAGTTCTTC. Its protein is CASESSYNEQFF.

In its sample, this clone was seen once. The rearrangement uses TRBV27 and TRBJ2-7; 9 bases map to TRBD2. CDR1 MNHEY and CDR2 SMNVEV come from the germline V gene (reference sequence). With 3 bases clipped from V and 3 bases from J, the junction kept 3 bases outside the gene matches. This CDR3 region has 14 residues. The CDR3 loop reads CASSFAAGGYEQYF. In nucleotides, the CDR3 is TGTGCCAGCAGTTTTGCAGCGGGAGGCTACGAGCAGTACTTC.

The rearrangement joins TRBV6-5 to TRBJ1-2; D gene unclear. The V end was cut by 8 bases, the J end by 5 bases, with 3 bases between. CDR3 length: 9 amino acids. Germline CDR1 reads MNHEY; CDR2 reads SVGAGI. The CDR3 here is CASGYGYTF. Here the CDR3 DNA reads TGTGCCAGCGGGTATGGCTACACCTTC.

J is TRBJ2-3 and V is TRBV27; D is perhaps TRBD2 (5 bases). CDR3 length: 11 residues. CDR1 is MNHEY and CDR2 is SMNVEV in the germline V gene (reference sequence). The CDR3 sequence is CASASLDTQYF. In nucleotides, the CDR3 is TGTGCTTCGGCTAGCCTAGATACGCAGTATTTT.

The chain links TRBV27 to TRBJ2-7, with TRBD1 matching over 8 bases. The CDR3 sequence is 16 residues long. The V segment lost 6 bases and the J segment 2 bases; nucleotides outside the gene matches: 12. Germline-derived CDR1 and CDR2 are MNHEY and SMNVEV (reference sequence). The CDR3 sequence is CASSHSGGDRPYEQYF. The CDR3 DNA reads TGTGCCAGCAGCCACTCAGGGGGCGACCGTCCCTACGAGCAGTACTTC.

This clone was detected a few times. This sequence joins TRBV5-4 and TRBJ2-1; no firm D call. The CDR3 covers 15 residues. Trimming left V 4 bases short and J 6 bases short, with 17 bases between. The germline gives CDR1 SGHNT, CDR2 YYREEE (reference sequence). CDR3 amino acids: CASSPLSILGNEQFF. The CDR3, as DNA: TGTGCCAGCAGCCCCTTATCCATCCTGGGCAATGAGCAGTTCTTC.

This clone occurred once. This chain connects TRBV6-5 to TRBJ1-1; D uncertain. This CDR3 contains 14 residues. V was shortened by 7 bases and J by 0 bases, with 12 bases between the two germline ends. The germline V gene encodes CDR1 MNHEY and CDR2 SVGAGI. The CDR3 is CASTVRQLNTEAFF. CDR3 DNA sequence: TGTGCCAGCACCGTTAGGCAGCTGAACACTGAAGCTTTCTTT.

CDR3 DNA sequence: TGTGCCAGCAGTTTGTCCGCTCCGGGGAAACGGATAGCCAAAAACATTCAGTACTTC. As protein: CASSLSAPGKRIAKNIQYF. V gene TRBV27 combines with J gene TRBJ2-4, with D possibly matching TRBD2 (5 bases). The germline gives CDR1 MNHEY, CDR2 SMNVEV (reference sequence). The ends were cut back, 3 bases at V and 0 bases at J, with 21 bases in the middle. This CDR3 is built from 19 residues.

The rearrangement uses TRBV7-8 and TRBJ2-7; TRBD2 aligns across 14 bases. The V and J ends lost 4 bases and 0 bases, in that order; junction bases with no gene match: 5. This CDR3 contains 17 residues. Germline V gene lookup returns CDR1 SGHVS and CDR2 FQNEAQ. The DNA for the CDR3 is TGTGCCAGCAGCTGGGGACTAGCGGGGGTTAGCTCCTACGAGCAGTACTTC. It yields the protein CASSWGLAGVSSYEQYF.

This clone was seen just once. This chain joins TRBV5-4 and TRBJ2-7; the D gene is possibly TRBD1 (7 bases). Trimming stripped 4 bases from V and 0 bases from J, with 14 bases between. The CDR3 has 15 amino acids. Germline CDR1 reads SGHNT; CDR2 reads YYREEE (reference sequence). In DNA, the CDR3 is TGTGCCAGCAGCCCCCAGGGGGGCCTCTCCTACGAGCAGTACTTC. Translation gives CASSPQGGLSYEQYF.

The chain uses TRBV9 and TRBJ2-2; D is ambiguous. V lost 0 bases and J lost 0, with 6 bases in between. Germline CDR1 is SGDLS and CDR2 is YYNGEE. This CDR3 region has 15 residues. CDR3 residues: CASSVEYPNTGELFF. CDR3 DNA: TGTGCCAGCAGCGTAGAGTATCCGAACACCGGGGAGCTGTTTTTT.

The chain is built from TRBV9 and TRBJ1-3; D uncertain. Trimming took off 5 bases at V and 7 bases at J, with 7 bases between the two ends. CDR1 SGDLS and CDR2 YYNGEE come from the germline V gene. The CDR3 contains 11 residues. The CDR3 DNA reads TGTGCCAGCAGTGGGATGAACACCATATATTTT. This sequence encodes CASSGMNTIYF.

The chain couples TRBV5-8 to TRBJ2-1, with 8 bases matching TRBD1. With V trimmed by 4 bases and J by 7 bases, 10 bases remained unmatched. The CDR3 runs to 15 residues. From germline, CDR1 is SGHTS and CDR2 YDEGEE. CDR3 sequence: CASSISQGARNEQFF. The CDR3 DNA sequence: TGTGCCAGCAGCATCTCGCAGGGGGCGCGGAATGAGCAGTTCTTC. The whole variable domain, filled in from reference TRBV5-8 and TRBJ2-1, reads EAGVTQSPTHLIKTRGQQATLRCSPISGHTSVYWYQQALGLGLQFLLWYDEGEERNRGNFPPRFSGRQFPNYSSELNVNALELEDSALYLCASSISQGARNEQFFGPGTRLTVL.

The chain is built from TRBV28 and TRBJ2-3, with 11 nucleotides matching TRBD1. The germline V gene encodes CDR1 MDHEN and CDR2 SYDVKM. V shed 2 bases, J shed 4 bases, and the junction held 8 bases outside the gene matches. There are 17 residues in the CDR3. This CDR3 is CASSLGQGARSPDTQYF. DNA for the CDR3: TGTGCCAGCAGTTTAGGACAGGGGGCAAGAAGTCCAGATACGCAGTATTTT. The variable domain in full, with the rest retrieved from reference TRBV28 and TRBJ2-3, is DVKVTQSSRYLVKRTGEKVFLECVQDMDHENMFWYRQDPGLGLRLIYFSYDVKMKEKGDIPEGYSVSREKKERFSLILESASTNQTSMYLCASSLGQGARSPDTQYFGPGTRLTVL.

The CDR3 DNA sequence: TGTGCCAGCAGCTTAGATGGGTCTTTGAGGACTGAAAAACTGTTTTTT. It is translated as CASSLDGSLRTEKLFF. The V gene is TRBV11-2, the J gene TRBJ1-4; no firm D call. Trimming shortened V by 0 bases and J by 7 bases, and 15 bases separated the two germline ends. Germline CDR1 SGHAT, CDR2 FQNNGV. The length of the CDR3 is 16 residues.

The chain has TRBV14 and TRBJ1-1; D gene ambiguous. Germline V gene sequence: CDR1 SGHDN, CDR2 FVKESK. The V and J ends lost 4 bases and 1 base respectively, with 10 bases between them. The CDR3 spans 14 residues. The CDR3 nucleotides read TGTGCCAGCAGCCCAAGGCACGGGAACACTGAAGCTTTCTTT. It is translated as CASSPRHGNTEAFF.

The gene calls are TRBV5-1 and TRBJ2-7; 9 bases map to TRBD1. The CDR3 extends over 17 amino acids. Per germline, CDR1 SGHRS and CDR2 YFSETQ. The V and J ends lost 2 bases and 2 bases, in that order; junction bases with no gene match: 11. CDR3 DNA: TGCGCCAGCAGCTTTTTTTCTGGGGGACAGGGCACCTACGAGCAGTACTTC. Residues: CASSFFSGGQGTYEQYF. Using reference TRBV5-1 and TRBJ2-7 for the parts outside the CDR3, the full variable domain is KAGVTQTPRYLIKTRGQQVTLSCSPISGHRSVSWYQQTPGQGLQFLFEYFSETQRNKGNFPGRFSGRQFSNSRSEMNVSTLELGDSALYLCASSFFSGGQGTYEQYFGPGTRLTVT.

The chain carries TRBV6-1 and TRBJ2-6; D gene ambiguous. CDR1 MNHNS and CDR2 SASEGT come from the germline V gene. Between the trimmed V and J ends, which lost 2 bases and 0 bases, there was a span of 23 bases. This CDR3 region has 21 residues. The CDR3 nucleotides read TGTGCCAGCAGTGAACCTAAACGGCAGACGCTACTTTTCTCTGGGGCCAACGTCCTGACTTTC. It is translated as CASSEPKRQTLLFSGANVLTF.

V usage is TRBV28 and J usage is TRBJ2-3; 7 nucleotides align to TRBD1. V was pared by 4 bases and J by 10 bases, with 5 bases of the junction left unmatched. CDR1 and CDR2 (germline): MDHEN, SYDVKM. The CDR3 loop spans 12 amino acids. This chain's CDR3 is CASSYGTAAQYF. The CDR3 DNA follows: TGTGCCAGCAGTTACGGGACAGCGGCGCAGTATTTT.

The chain links TRBV14 to TRBJ1-1, with TRBD1 as a possible D gene (6 bases). The germline V and J ends were trimmed by 4 bases and 4 bases, with 16 bases remaining between them. CDR3 length: 15 amino acids. Germline CDR1 SGHDN, CDR2 FVKESK. The CDR3 sequence: CASSPLDLGATEAFF. Written as DNA, the CDR3 is TGTGCCAGCAGCCCTCTCGATTTGGGGGCCACTGAAGCTTTCTTT.

The chain carries TRBV7-8 and TRBJ2-3; 11 nucleotides align to TRBD2. The germline CDR1 and CDR2 sequences are SGHVS and FQNEAQ. J was trimmed by 1 base and V by 7 bases; bases with no gene match: 7. CDR3 length equals 16 residues. CDR3 sequence (DNA): TGTGCCAGCACCATTAGCGGGAGGGCCGGCACAGATACGCAGTATTTT. Protein sequence: CASTISGRAGTDTQYF.

J is TRBJ2-1 and V is TRBV7-9; D might be TRBD2 (5 bases). Trimming shortened V by 4 bases and J by 6 bases, and 22 bases separated the two germline ends. This CDR3 is 17 amino acids long. Germline-derived CDR1 and CDR2 are SEHNR and FQNEAQ (reference sequence). CDR3 DNA sequence: TGTGCCAGCAGCTACATCGAACGGCCGGGGAGTGGCAATGAGCAGTTCTTC. Translation gives CASSYIERPGSGNEQFF.

The V gene is TRBV6-5, the J gene TRBJ2-3, with TRBD2 matching 7 bases. With 0 bases clipped from V and 5 bases from J, the junction kept 2 bases outside the gene matches. CDR3 size: 14 residues. Germline lookup yields CDR1 MNHEY and CDR2 SVGAGI. The CDR3 region is CASSYSGRGDTQYF. CDR3 in DNA: TGTGCCAGCAGTTACTCGGGGAGGGGAGATACGCAGTATTTT.